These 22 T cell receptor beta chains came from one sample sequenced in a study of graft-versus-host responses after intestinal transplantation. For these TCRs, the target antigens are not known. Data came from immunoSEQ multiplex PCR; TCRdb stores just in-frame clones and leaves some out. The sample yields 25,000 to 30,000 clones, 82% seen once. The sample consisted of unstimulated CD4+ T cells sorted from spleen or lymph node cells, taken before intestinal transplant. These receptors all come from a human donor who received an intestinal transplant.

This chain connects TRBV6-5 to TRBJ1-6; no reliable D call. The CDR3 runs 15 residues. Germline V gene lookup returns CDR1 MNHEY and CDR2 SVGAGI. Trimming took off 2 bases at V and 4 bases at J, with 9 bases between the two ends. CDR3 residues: CASSYSLAYNSPLHF. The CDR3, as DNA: TGTGCCAGCAGTTACAGCTTAGCTTATAATTCACCCCTCCACTTT.

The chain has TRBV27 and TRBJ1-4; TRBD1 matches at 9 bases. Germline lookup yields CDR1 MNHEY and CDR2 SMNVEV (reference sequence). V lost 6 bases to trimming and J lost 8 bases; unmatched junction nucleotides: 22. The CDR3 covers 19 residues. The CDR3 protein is CASRETGTGLLATREKLFF. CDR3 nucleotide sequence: TGTGCCAGCAGGGAGACCGGGACAGGGCTTTTGGCAACCAGGGAAAAACTGTTTTTT.

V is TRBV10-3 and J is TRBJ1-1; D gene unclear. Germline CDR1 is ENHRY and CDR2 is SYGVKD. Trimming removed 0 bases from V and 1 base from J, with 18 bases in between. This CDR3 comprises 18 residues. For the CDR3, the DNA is TGTGCCATCAGTGAGTCATGGGAGGGCCCCCGAGGGAACACTGAAGCTTTCTTT. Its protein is CAISESWEGPRGNTEAFF.

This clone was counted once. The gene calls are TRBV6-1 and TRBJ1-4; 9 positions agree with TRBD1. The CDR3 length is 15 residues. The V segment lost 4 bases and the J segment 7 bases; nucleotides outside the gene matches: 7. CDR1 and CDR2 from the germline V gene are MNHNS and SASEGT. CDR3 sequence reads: CASSVTGGAGEKLFF. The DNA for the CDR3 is TGTGCCAGCAGTGTTACAGGGGGCGCGGGTGAAAAACTGTTTTTT.

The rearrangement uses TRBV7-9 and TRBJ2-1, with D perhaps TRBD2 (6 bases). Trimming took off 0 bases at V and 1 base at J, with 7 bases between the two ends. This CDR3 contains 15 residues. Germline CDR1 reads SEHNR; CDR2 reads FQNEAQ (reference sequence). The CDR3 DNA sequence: TGTGCCAGCAGCTTAGCAGCGGGTTCCTACAATGAGCAGTTCTTC. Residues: CASSLAAGSYNEQFF.

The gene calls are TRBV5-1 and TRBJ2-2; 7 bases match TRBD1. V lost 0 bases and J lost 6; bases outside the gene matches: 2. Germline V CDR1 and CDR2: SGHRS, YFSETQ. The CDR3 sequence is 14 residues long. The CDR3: CASSLGQGAGELFF. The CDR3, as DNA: TGCGCCAGCAGCTTGGGACAGGGCGCCGGGGAGCTGTTTTTT.

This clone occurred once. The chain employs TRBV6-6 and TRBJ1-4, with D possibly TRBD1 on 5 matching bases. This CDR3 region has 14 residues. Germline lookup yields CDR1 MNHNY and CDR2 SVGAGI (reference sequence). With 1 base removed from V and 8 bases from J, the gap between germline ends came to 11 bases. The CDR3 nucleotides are TGTGCCAGCAGTTACTTCGGGGGGGAGGAAAAACTGTTTTTT. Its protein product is CASSYFGGEEKLFF.

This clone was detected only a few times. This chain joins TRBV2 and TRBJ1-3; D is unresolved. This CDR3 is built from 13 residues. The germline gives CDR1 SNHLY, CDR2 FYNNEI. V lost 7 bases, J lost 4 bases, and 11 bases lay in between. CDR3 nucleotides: TGTGCCAGCACCAGTGCTTTCGGAAACACCATATATTTT. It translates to CASTSAFGNTIYF.

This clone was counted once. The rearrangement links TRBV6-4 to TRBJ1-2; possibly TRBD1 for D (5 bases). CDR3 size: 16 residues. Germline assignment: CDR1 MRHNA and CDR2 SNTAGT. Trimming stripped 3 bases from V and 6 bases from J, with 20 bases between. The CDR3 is CASSDENDSGFNGYTF. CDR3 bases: TGTGCCAGCAGTGATGAGAACGACAGCGGCTTCAATGGCTACACCTTC.

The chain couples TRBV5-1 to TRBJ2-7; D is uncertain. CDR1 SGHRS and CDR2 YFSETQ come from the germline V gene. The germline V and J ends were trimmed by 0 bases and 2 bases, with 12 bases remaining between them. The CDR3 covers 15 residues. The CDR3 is CASSLGPKGTYEQYF. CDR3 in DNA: TGCGCCAGCAGCTTGGGGCCCAAAGGGACCTACGAGCAGTACTTC.

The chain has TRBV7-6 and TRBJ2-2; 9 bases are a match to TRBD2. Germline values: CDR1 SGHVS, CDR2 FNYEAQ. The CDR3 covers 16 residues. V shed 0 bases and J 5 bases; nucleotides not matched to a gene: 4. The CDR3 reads CASSLASTSGTGELFF. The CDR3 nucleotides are TGTGCCAGCAGCTTAGCGAGCACTAGCGGGACCGGGGAGCTGTTTTTT.

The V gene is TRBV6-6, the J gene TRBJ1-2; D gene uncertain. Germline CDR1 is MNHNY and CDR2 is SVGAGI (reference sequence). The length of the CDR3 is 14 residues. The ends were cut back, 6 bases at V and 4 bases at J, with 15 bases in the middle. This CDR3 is CASSTTPAGYGYTF. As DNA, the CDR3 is TGTGCCAGCAGCACGACCCCGGCGGGCTATGGCTACACCTTC.

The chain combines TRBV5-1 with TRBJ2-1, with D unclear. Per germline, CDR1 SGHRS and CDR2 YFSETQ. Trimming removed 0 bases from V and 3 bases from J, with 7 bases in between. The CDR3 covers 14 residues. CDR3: CASSLEMLYNEQFF. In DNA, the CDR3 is TGCGCCAGCAGCTTGGAGATGCTCTACAATGAGCAGTTCTTC.

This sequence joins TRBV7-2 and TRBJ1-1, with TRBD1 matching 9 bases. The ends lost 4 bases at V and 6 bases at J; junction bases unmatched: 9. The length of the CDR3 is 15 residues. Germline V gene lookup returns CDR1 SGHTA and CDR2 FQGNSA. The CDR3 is CASSSRPGQGPEAFF. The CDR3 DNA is TGTGCCAGCAGCTCCCGCCCGGGACAGGGCCCTGAAGCTTTCTTT.

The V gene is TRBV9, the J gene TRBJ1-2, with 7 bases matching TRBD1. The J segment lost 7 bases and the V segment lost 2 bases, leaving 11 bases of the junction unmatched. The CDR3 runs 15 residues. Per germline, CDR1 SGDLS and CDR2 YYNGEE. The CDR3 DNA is TGTGCCAGCAGCGTCTACACAGGGGTACTGAGTGGCTACACCTTC. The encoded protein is CASSVYTGVLSGYTF.

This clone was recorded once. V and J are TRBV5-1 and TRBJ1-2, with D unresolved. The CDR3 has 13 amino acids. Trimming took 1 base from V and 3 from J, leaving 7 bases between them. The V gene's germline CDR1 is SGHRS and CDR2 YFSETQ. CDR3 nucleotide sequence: TGCGCCAGCAGCTTGATGGGAGACTATGGCTACACCTTC. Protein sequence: CASSLMGDYGYTF. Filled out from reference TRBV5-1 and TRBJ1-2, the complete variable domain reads KAGVTQTPRYLIKTRGQQVTLSCSPISGHRSVSWYQQTPGQGLQFLFEYFSETQRNKGNFPGRFSGRQFSNSRSEMNVSTLELGDSALYLCASSLMGDYGYTFGSGTRLTVV.

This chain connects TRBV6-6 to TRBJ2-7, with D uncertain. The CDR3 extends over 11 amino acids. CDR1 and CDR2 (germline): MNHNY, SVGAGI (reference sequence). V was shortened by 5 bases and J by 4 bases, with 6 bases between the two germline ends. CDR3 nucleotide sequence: TGTGCCAGCAGTAACATGTACGAGCAGTACTTC. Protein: CASSNMYEQYF.

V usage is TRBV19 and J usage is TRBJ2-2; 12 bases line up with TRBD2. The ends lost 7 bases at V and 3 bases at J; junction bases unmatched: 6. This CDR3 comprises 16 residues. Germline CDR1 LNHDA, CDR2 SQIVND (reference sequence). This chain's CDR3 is CASKGLAGRHTGELFF. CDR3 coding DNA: TGTGCCAGTAAGGGACTAGCGGGCCGGCACACCGGGGAGCTGTTTTTT. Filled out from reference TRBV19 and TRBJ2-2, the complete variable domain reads DGGITQSPKYLFRKEGQNVTLSCEQNLNHDAMYWYRQDPGQGLRLIYYSQIVNDFQKGDIAEGYSVSREKKESFPLTVTSAQKNPTAFYLCASKGLAGRHTGELFFGEGSRLTVL.

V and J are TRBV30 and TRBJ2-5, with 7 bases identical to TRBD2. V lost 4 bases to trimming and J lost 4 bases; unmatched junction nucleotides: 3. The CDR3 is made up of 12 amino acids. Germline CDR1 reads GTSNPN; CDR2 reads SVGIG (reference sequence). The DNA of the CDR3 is TGTGCCTGGAAACCGGGAGGAGAGACCCAGTACTTC. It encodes CAWKPGGETQYF.

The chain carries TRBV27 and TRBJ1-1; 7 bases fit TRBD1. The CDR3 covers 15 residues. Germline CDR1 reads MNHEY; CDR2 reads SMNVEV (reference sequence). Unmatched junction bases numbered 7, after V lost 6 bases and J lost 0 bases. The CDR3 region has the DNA TGTGCCAGCAGGAAACAGGGGCGGGTGAACACTGAAGCTTTCTTT. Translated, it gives CASRKQGRVNTEAFF.

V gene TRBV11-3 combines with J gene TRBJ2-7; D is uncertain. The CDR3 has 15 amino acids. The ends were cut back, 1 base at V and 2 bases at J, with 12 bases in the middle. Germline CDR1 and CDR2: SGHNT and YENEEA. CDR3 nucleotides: TGTGCCAGCAGCTTAGGTGGCCAGCCCACCTACGAGCAGTACTTC. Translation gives CASSLGGQPTYEQYF.

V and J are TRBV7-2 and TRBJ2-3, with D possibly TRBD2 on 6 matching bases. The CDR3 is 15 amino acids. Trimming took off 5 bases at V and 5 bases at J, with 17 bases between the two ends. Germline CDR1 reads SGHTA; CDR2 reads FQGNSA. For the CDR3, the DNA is TGTGCCAGCAGCGTCCCTAGCGAGACCCGAGATACGCAGTATTTT. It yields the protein CASSVPSETRDTQYF.